This TCR beta chain was profiled in a study of CXCR3-negative and CXCR3-positive naive CD8 T cells. Findings of the study overall: The TRB CDR3s that CXCR3-positive naive cells carried were more hydrophobic than those of CXCR3-negative naive cells.

In the case of this clonotype: Its antigen is undetermined.

Through 5' RACE with UMI labels, the TRB cDNA libraries were prepared. TCRdb re-called the 5' RACE reads and catalogs CDR3 proteins one per entry, DNA excluded. The listing contains under 85,000 distinct CDR3 sequences. CDR1 is MDHEN and CDR2 is SYDVKM in the germline V gene. The CDR3 has 16 residues. The specimen was naive CXCR3+ CD8+ T cells from blood. Subset denoted: CD45RO-CCR7+CD27+CD95- naive CD8+ T cells expressing CXCR3 (TNR3+). This TCR was sampled from a human donor in good health. Some clones in this sample may be carry-over from other donors' samples. The chain recombines TRBV28 with TRBJ2-1; checking the TCRdb D call of TRBD2 is not possible without DNA. The CDR3 reads CASSPPWAGGLIEQFF.